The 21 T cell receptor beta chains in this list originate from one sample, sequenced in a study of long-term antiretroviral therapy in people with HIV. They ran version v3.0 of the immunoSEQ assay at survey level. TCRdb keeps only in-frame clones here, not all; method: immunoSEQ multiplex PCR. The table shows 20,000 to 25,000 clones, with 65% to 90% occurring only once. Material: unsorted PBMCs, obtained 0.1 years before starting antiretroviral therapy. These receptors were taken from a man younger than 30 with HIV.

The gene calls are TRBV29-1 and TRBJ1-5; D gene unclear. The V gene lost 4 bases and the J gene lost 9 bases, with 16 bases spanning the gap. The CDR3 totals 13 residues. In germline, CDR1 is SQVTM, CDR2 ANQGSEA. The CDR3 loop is CSVVVGSAGPQHF. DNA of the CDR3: TGCAGCGTTGTAGTCGGAAGCGCAGGGCCCCAGCATTTT.

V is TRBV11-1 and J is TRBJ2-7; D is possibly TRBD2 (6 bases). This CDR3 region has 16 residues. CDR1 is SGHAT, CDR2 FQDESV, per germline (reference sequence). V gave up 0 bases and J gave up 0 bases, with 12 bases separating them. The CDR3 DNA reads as TGTGCCAGCAGCTTAGCGGAGGGTGGGAGCTCCTACGAGCAGTACTTC. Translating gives CASSLAEGGSSYEQYF.

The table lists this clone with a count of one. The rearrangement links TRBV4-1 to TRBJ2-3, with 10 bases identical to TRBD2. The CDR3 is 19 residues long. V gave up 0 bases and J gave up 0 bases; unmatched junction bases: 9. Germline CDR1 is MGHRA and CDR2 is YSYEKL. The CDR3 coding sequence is TGCGCCAGCAGCCAAGATCAACTAGCGGGGAGGACTAGCACAGATACGCAGTATTTT. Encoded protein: CASSQDQLAGRTSTDTQYF.

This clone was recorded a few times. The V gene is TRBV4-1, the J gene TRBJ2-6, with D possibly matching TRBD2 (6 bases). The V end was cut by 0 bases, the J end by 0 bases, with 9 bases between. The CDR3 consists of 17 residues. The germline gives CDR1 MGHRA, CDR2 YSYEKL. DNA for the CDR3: TGCGCCAGCAGCCAAGATACGGGGGTCTCTGGGGCCAACGTCCTGACTTTC. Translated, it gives CASSQDTGVSGANVLTF.

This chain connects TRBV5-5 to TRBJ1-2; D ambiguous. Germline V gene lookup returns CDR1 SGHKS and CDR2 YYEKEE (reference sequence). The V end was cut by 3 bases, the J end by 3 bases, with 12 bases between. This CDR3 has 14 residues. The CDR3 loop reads CASSSADVYYGYTF. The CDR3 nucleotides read TGTGCCAGCAGCTCCGCGGACGTATACTATGGCTACACCTTC.

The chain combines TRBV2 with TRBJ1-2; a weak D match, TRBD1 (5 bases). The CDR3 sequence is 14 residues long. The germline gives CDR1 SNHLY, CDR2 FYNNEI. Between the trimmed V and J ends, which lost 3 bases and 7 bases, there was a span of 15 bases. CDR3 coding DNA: TGTGCCAGCAGTGATAGTGGAGGGGTCGTTGGCTACACCTTC. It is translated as CASSDSGGVVGYTF.

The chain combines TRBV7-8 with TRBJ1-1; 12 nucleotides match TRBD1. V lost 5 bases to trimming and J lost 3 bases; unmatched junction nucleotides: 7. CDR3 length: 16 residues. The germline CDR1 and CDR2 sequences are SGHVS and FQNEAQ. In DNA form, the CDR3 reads TGTGCCAGCAGCCCCGGGACAGGGGGCGATTACACTGAAGCTTTCTTT. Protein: CASSPGTGGDYTEAFF.

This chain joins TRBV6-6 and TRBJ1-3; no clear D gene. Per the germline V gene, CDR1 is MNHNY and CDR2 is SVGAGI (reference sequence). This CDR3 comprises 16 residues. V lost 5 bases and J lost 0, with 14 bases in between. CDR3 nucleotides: TGTGCCAGCAGTCCCGATGCAGCGATCTCTGGAAACACCATATATTTT. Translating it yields CASSPDAAISGNTIYF.

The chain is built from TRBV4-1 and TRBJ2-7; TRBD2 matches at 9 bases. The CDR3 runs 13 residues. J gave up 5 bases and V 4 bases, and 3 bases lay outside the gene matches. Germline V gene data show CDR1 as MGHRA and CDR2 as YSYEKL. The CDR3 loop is CASSPWTSDEQYF. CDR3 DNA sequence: TGCGCCAGCAGCCCTTGGACTAGCGACGAGCAGTACTTC.

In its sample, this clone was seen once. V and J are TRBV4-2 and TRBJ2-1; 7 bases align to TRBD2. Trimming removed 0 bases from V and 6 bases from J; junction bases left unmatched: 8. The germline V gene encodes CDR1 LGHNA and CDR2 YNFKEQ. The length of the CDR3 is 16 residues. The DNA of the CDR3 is TGTGCCAGCAGCCAAGATGTCAGGGCTAGCGGCAATGAGCAGTTCTTC. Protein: CASSQDVRASGNEQFF.

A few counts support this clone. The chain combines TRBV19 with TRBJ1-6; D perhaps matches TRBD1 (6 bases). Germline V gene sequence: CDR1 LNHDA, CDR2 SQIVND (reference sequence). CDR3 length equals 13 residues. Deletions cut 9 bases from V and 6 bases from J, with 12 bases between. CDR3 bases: TGTGCCAGCACTACAGGGTTTAATTCACCCCTCCACTTT. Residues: CASTTGFNSPLHF.

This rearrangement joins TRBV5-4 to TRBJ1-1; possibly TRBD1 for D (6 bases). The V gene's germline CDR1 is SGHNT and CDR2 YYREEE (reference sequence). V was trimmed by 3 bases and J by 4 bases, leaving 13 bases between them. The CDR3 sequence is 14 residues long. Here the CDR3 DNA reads TGTGCCAGCAGCTCACAGGGCGTAGGCACTGAAGCTTTCTTT. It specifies CASSSQGVGTEAFF. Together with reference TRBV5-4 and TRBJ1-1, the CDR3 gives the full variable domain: ETGVTQSPTHLIKTRGQQVTLRCSSQSGHNTVSWYQQALGQGPQFIFQYYREEENGRGNFPPRFSGLQFPNYSSELNVNALELDDSALYLCASSSQGVGTEAFFGQGTRLTVV.

The CDR3: CASRKNDGDGYTF. CDR3 nucleotides: TGTGCCAGCAGAAAAAACGACGGGGATGGCTACACCTTC. The chain carries TRBV28 and TRBJ1-2; D is undetermined. Germline CDR1 is MDHEN and CDR2 is SYDVKM. The V end was cut by 6 bases, the J end by 6 bases, with 14 bases between. There are 13 residues in the CDR3.

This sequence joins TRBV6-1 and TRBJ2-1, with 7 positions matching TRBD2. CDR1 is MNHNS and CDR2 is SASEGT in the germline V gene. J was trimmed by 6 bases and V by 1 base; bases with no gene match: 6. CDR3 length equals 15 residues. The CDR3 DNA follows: TGTGCCAGCAGTGAAGAGATTGGGGGGGGCAATGAGCAGTTCTTC. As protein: CASSEEIGGGNEQFF.

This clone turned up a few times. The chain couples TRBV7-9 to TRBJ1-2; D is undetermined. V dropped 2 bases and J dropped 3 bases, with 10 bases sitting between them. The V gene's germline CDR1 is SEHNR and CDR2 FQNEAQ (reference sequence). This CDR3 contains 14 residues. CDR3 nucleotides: TGTGCCAGCAGCTTACAGCGGACCCACTATGGCTACACCTTC. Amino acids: CASSLQRTHYGYTF.

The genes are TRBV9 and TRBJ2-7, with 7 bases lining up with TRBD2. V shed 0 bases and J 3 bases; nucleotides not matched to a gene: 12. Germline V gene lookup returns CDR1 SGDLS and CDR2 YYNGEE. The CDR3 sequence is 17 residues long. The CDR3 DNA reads TGTGCCAGCAGCGTAGGGGGAGGGACGTGGTGGGACTACGAGCAGTACTTC. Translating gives CASSVGGGTWWDYEQYF.

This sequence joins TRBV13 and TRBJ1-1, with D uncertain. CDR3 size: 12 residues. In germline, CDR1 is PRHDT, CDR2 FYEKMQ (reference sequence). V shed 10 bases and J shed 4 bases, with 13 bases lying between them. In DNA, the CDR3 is TGTGCCACTTCTCCCGGGCGCACTGAAGCTTTCTTT. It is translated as CATSPGRTEAFF.

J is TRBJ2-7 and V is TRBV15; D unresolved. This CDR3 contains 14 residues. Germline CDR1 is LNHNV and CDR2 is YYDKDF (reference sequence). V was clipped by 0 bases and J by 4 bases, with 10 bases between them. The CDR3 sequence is CATSREVLSYEQYF. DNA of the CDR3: TGTGCCACCAGCAGAGAGGTTCTGTCTTACGAGCAGTACTTC.

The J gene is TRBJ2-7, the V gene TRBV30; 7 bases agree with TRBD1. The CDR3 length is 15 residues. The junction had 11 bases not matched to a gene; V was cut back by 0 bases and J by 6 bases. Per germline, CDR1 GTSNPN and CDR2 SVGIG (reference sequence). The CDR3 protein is CAWSVPGTVMREQYF. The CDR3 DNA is TGTGCCTGGAGTGTACCCGGGACAGTCATGCGCGAGCAGTACTTC.

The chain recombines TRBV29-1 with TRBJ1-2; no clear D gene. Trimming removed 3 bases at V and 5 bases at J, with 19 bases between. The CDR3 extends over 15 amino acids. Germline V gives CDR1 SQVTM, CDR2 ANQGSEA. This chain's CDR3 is CSVDPGLAGLYGYTF. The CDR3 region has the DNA TGCAGCGTTGATCCTGGACTGGCGGGTCTATATGGCTACACCTTC.

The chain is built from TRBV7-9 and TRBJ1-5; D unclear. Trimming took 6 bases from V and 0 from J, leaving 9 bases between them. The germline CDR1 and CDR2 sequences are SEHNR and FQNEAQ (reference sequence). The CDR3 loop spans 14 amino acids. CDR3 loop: CASSPGYSNQPQHF. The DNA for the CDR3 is TGTGCCAGCAGTCCGGGGTATAGCAATCAGCCCCAGCATTTT.